A selection of T cell receptor beta chains follows, all from one sample in a study of blood T cell repertoires in COVID-19. The repertoire was sequenced with immunoSEQ multiplex PCR; TCRdb's copy has only in-frame clones and lacks some. The data contain tens of thousands of clones, 90% to 95% of them singletons. Input material: peripheral blood. These receptors came from a human donor in a cohort sampled during active COVID-19. CDR3s include the opening cysteine and the closing phenylalanine or tryptophan. The D gene is left open where the match is weak. Not every row has a clone size; where given, it reads once, few, many or a size class.

D	size	V	J	CDR3	DNA
TRBD1	-	TRBV30	TRBJ1-2	CAWSGAQGGYRVNYGYTF	TGTGCCTGGAGTGGGGCTCAGGGGGGCTACAGAGTTAACTATGGCTACACCTTC
TRBD2	-	TRBV7-6	TRBJ2-2	CASSLLAGGSTGELFF	TGTGCCAGCAGCTTATTAGCGGGAGGGAGCACCGGGGAGCTGTTTTTT
-	-	TRBV7-8	TRBJ1-5	CASSFREHSNQPQHF	TGTGCCAGCAGCTTCAGGGAACATAGCAATCAGCCCCAGCATTTT
-	-	TRBV19	TRBJ2-6	CASRRLAGANVLTF	TGTGCCAGCCGAAGACTAGCTGGGGCCAACGTCCTGACTTTC
TRBD1	-	TRBV30	TRBJ2-7	CAWSPTGFHEQYF	TGTGCCTGGAGTCCGACAGGGTTCCACGAGCAGTACTTC
TRBD2	few	TRBV5-1	TRBJ2-3	CASSLGLAGVRDTQYF	TGCGCCAGCAGCCTGGGACTAGCGGGAGTTCGAGATACGCAGTATTTT
TRBD1	-	TRBV5-1	TRBJ1-2	CASSGGQKGGRGYTF	TGCGCCAGCAGCGGGGGACAGAAAGGCGGTAGGGGCTACACCTTC
TRBD1	once	TRBV5-1	TRBJ1-1	CASRPGGDTEAFF	TGCGCCAGCAGGCCAGGGGGAGACACTGAAGCTTTCTTT
TRBD2	-	TRBV5-1	TRBJ2-5	CASSFLAGGSLSEETQYF	TGCGCCAGCAGCTTTTTAGCGGGAGGGTCCCTAAGCGAAGAGACCCAGTACTTC
TRBD1	-	TRBV5-8	TRBJ1-1	CASSLGQGGTEAFF	TGTGCCAGCAGCCTCGGGCAGGGGGGCACTGAAGCTTTCTTT
TRBD2	-	TRBV19	TRBJ2-2	CASSGGGSGELFF	TGTGCCAGTAGTGGCGGGGGATCCGGGGAGCTGTTTTTT
TRBD1	-	TRBV7-2	TRBJ2-2	CASRTGANTGELFF	TGTGCCAGCAGGACAGGGGCAAACACCGGGGAGCTGTTTTTT
-	-	TRBV18	TRBJ1-2	CASSPQFRGLVNYGYTF	TGTGCCAGCTCACCACAGTTTCGGGGTTTGGTTAACTATGGCTACACCTTC